The next 9 T cell receptor beta chains were all read from a single sample in a study of OX40 agonist ivuxolimab in advanced cancers. The repertoire was sequenced with immunoSEQ multiplex PCR; TCRdb's copy has only in-frame clones and lacks some. The sample yields approximately 60,000 clones, 77% seen once. The starting material was CD4+ or CD8+ T cells sorted from blood, obtained in a trial of the OX40 agonist ivuxolimab. Receptors originate from an adult with an advanced solid tumor such as melanoma, head and neck, liver or kidney cancer.

With regard to this clone: Other DNA variants within this sample encode the same CDR3. This chain links TRBV7-7 with TRBJ2-2; D is possibly TRBD1 (6 bases). The CDR3 spans 13 residues. CDR1 is SSHAT and CDR2 is FNYEAQ in the germline V gene (reference sequence). V gave up 8 bases and J gave up 2 bases, with 9 bases separating them. CDR3 loop: CASGTSNTGELFF. In DNA, the CDR3 is TGTGCCAGCGGGACATCAAACACCGGGGAGCTGTTTTTT.

This sequence joins TRBV18 and TRBJ1-5, with D perhaps matching TRBD1 (5 bases). The CDR3 has 14 residues. CDR1 and CDR2 (germline): KGHSH, LQKENI. V was cut by 4 bases and J by 1 base, with 8 bases left in between. The CDR3: CASSRRDSNQPQHF. In DNA form, the CDR3 reads TGTGCCAGCTCACGCCGGGACAGCAATCAGCCCCAGCATTTT.

This clone was found a few times. This chain links TRBV2 with TRBJ1-1; D gene uncertain. Trimming left V 4 bases short and J 3 bases short, with 6 bases between. The CDR3 is 12 amino acids. Germline CDR1 and CDR2: SNHLY and FYNNEI. The CDR3 region is CASSGGYTEAFF. For the CDR3, the DNA is TGTGCCAGCAGTGGTGGTTACACTGAAGCTTTCTTT.

The chain combines TRBV9 with TRBJ1-1, with D perhaps TRBD1 (5 bases). V lost 4 bases and J 5 bases, leaving 18 bases between the germline ends. The CDR3 is 15 residues long. Germline CDR1 reads SGDLS; CDR2 reads YYNGEE. The DNA for the CDR3 is TGTGCCAGCAGCCTACGACCCGGTCCAGGGACTGAAGCTTTCTTT. Its protein is CASSLRPGPGTEAFF.

The genes are TRBV19 and TRBJ2-4; no firm D call. V lost 5 bases to trimming and J lost 6 bases, with 17 bases between them. The CDR3 is made up of 15 amino acids. From germline, CDR1 is LNHDA and CDR2 SQIVND (reference sequence). CDR3 sequence (DNA): TGTGCCAGTAGTCCTACGGGTGCCCTTAGAAACATTCAGTACTTC. Its protein product is CASSPTGALRNIQYF.

This clone was observed many times. J is TRBJ1-1 and V is TRBV7-9; unclear D gene. CDR1 and CDR2 from the germline V gene are SEHNR and FQNEAQ (reference sequence). V was shortened by 7 bases and J by 0 bases, with 9 bases between the two germline ends. The CDR3 is made up of 13 amino acids. The DNA for the CDR3 is TGTGCCAGCACCCAGGTTCTGAACACTGAAGCTTTCTTT. It translates to CASTQVLNTEAFF.

The J gene is TRBJ2-4, the V gene TRBV9, with a possible D match to TRBD1 (7 bases). The germline V gene has CDR1 SGDLS and CDR2 YYNGEE. The germline V and J ends were trimmed by 4 bases and 2 bases, with 13 bases remaining between them. The CDR3 is made up of 15 amino acids. This CDR3 reads CASSTRGTPKNIQYF. The DNA for the CDR3 is TGTGCCAGCAGCACCAGGGGGACTCCCAAAAACATTCAGTACTTC.

Only a few counts were recorded for this clone. This sequence joins TRBV28 and TRBJ2-1; 8 nucleotides match TRBD1. V shed 3 bases and J 14 bases; nucleotides not matched to a gene: 6. Germline V lookup: CDR1 MDHEN, CDR2 SYDVKM. There are 12 residues in the CDR3. DNA of the CDR3: TGTGCCAGCAGTTTTGGACAGGGAGTAGAGTTCTTC. This gives the protein CASSFGQGVEFF.

CDR3 in DNA: TGCGCCAGCAGTGAGTCCAACTTAGCGGGAGTACTCCACGAGCAGTACTTC. Translation gives CASSESNLAGVLHEQYF. The chain joins TRBV10-2 to TRBJ2-7; 9 bases align to TRBD2. This CDR3 comprises 17 residues. Trimming at V came to 0 bases and at J to 5 bases, leaving 11 bases not matched to a gene. Germline CDR1 and CDR2: WSHSY and SAAADI.